These 20 T cell receptor beta chains came from one sample sequenced in a study of blood T cell repertoires in COVID-19. The method was immunoSEQ multiplex PCR; TCRdb's version includes in-frame clones alone and lacks a portion of them. The top ten clones hold roughly 1.6% of a sample with over 120,000 clones, around 90% of them seen once. Sequencing used peripheral blood. The receptor source for this set is a human donor in a cohort sampled during active COVID-19.

In its sample, this clone was seen once. This rearrangement joins TRBV9 to TRBJ2-5; 10 bases map to TRBD1. The CDR3 runs to 15 residues. Trimming cost V 3 bases and J 1 base; bases outside gene matches: 3. Germline V gene data show CDR1 as SGDLS and CDR2 as YYNGEE. This CDR3 is CASSAGQGFQETQYF. The CDR3 coding sequence is TGTGCCAGCAGCGCGGGACAGGGGTTCCAAGAGACCCAGTACTTC.

This chain uses TRBV4-1 with TRBJ2-1; 8 bases align to TRBD2. This CDR3 contains 14 residues. CDR1 and CDR2 from the germline V gene are MGHRA and YSYEKL. V gave up 3 bases and J gave up 9 bases; unmatched junction bases: 7. The DNA of the CDR3 is TGCGCCAGCAGCCAGAAACGGGGGGGCACTGAGCAGTTCTTC. Encoded protein: CASSQKRGGTEQFF.

This clone was recorded only once. The chain carries TRBV9 and TRBJ2-5, with a possible D match to TRBD1 (5 bases). V shed 3 bases and J shed 2 bases, with 11 bases lying between them. Germline loops: CDR1 SGDLS, CDR2 YYNGEE. This CDR3 is 14 amino acids long. The CDR3 DNA reads TGTGCCAGCAGCGCCACAGGATTTCAAGAGACCCAGTACTTC. Translation: CASSATGFQETQYF.

The CDR3 DNA sequence: TGTGCCAGCAGCGTAGGTGCGGGGACCCAAGAGACCCAGTACTTC. Protein product: CASSVGAGTQETQYF. This chain joins TRBV9 and TRBJ2-5, with D possibly being TRBD2 (6 bases). The germline CDR1 and CDR2 sequences are SGDLS and YYNGEE. V lost 0 bases to trimming and J lost 1 base, with 10 bases between them. This CDR3 spans 15 amino acids. The variable domain in full, with the rest retrieved from reference TRBV9 and TRBJ2-5, is DSGVTQTPKHLITATGQRVTLRCSPRSGDLSVYWYQQSLDQGLQFLIQYYNGEERAKGNILERFSAQQFPDLHSELNLSSLELGDSALYFCASSVGAGTQETQYFGPGTRLLVL.

J is TRBJ2-1 and V is TRBV10-1; 7 bases map to TRBD1. CDR1 WNHNN and CDR2 SYGVQD come from the germline V gene (reference sequence). The CDR3 is 15 amino acids. V lost 9 bases and J lost 6; bases outside the gene matches: 14. The CDR3 reads CARLSRDRIGNEQFF. Here the CDR3 DNA reads TGCGCCAGGTTATCCCGGGACAGAATTGGCAATGAGCAGTTCTTC.

This chain uses TRBV3-1 (or the pseudogene TRBV3-2) with TRBJ2-5; 10 bases map to TRBD2. The CDR3 extends over 16 amino acids. From germline, CDR1 is LGHDT and CDR2 YNNKEL (reference sequence). The junction had 7 bases not matched to a gene; V was cut back by 4 bases and J by 2 bases. This CDR3 is CASSPNSGGRQETQYF. The DNA for the CDR3 is TGTGCCAGCAGCCCGAATAGCGGGGGGCGGCAAGAGACCCAGTACTTC.

V gene TRBV6-6 combines with J gene TRBJ1-4; 7 nucleotides align to TRBD1. The CDR3 has 13 residues. The ends lost 6 bases at V and 8 bases at J; junction bases unmatched: 6. Germline V gene sequence: CDR1 MNHNY, CDR2 SVGAGI (reference sequence). The CDR3 protein is CASRSGGSEKLFF. DNA for the CDR3: TGTGCCAGCAGATCAGGGGGGTCCGAAAAACTGTTTTTT.

The chain is built from TRBV5-1 and TRBJ2-3; 11 nucleotides align to TRBD1. CDR1 and CDR2 from the germline V gene are SGHRS and YFSETQ. V trimming: 4 bases; J trimming: 4 bases; junction bases outside the gene matches: 14. There are 18 residues in the CDR3. Here the CDR3 reads CASSVGQGALHRSDTQYF. CDR3 DNA: TGCGCCAGCAGCGTAGGACAGGGGGCTCTTCATAGGTCAGATACGCAGTATTTT.

The CDR3 protein is CASSQGQNYGYTF. The CDR3 nucleotides are TGTGCCAGCAGCCAGGGACAGAACTATGGCTACACCTTC. The gene calls are TRBV11-2 and TRBJ1-2; 7 bases are a match to TRBD1. Germline values: CDR1 SGHAT, CDR2 FQNNGV. The CDR3 length is 13 residues. The ends lost 5 bases at V and 2 bases at J; junction bases unmatched: 2.

The chain carries TRBV6-6 and TRBJ1-2; the D gene is possibly TRBD1 (5 bases). This CDR3 has 14 residues. Germline-derived CDR1 and CDR2 are MNHNY and SVGAGI (reference sequence). The V end was cut by 1 base, the J end by 7 bases, with 13 bases between. The CDR3 DNA sequence: TGTGCCAGCAGTTACTATACCCAGGGCAGTGGCTACACCTTC. Protein: CASSYYTQGSGYTF.

With regard to this clone: At the DNA level, this CDR3 is encoded by other sequences in the same sample as well. The V call is TRBV4-2, the J call TRBJ2-7, with 7 bases matching TRBD1. Germline V gene sequence: CDR1 LGHNA, CDR2 YNFKEQ. V lost 2 bases and J lost 6; bases outside the gene matches: 1. The CDR3 is 12 residues long. DNA of the CDR3: TGTGCCAGCAGCCAAAACAGGGGCGAGCAGTACTTC. It encodes CASSQNRGEQYF.

This chain uses TRBV6-5 with TRBJ1-2, with D hard to call. The CDR3 sequence is 13 residues long. CDR1 and CDR2 (germline): MNHEY, SVGAGI. V dropped 0 bases and J dropped 8 bases, with 10 bases sitting between them. CDR3 nucleotides: TGTGCCAGCAGTTACTCGATGTCGGGGGGCTACACCTTC. This codes for CASSYSMSGGYTF.

The J gene is TRBJ1-1, the V gene TRBV18, with TRBD1 matching 7 bases. This CDR3 has 16 amino acids. The V segment lost 3 bases and the J segment 0 bases; nucleotides outside the gene matches: 7. Germline values: CDR1 KGHSH, CDR2 LQKENI. The CDR3 bases are TGTGCCAGCTCACCGAAGGGACAGCCCATGAACACTGAAGCTTTCTTT. It yields the protein CASSPKGQPMNTEAFF.

The gene calls are TRBV5-1 and TRBJ2-5; 8 bases line up with TRBD1. The CDR3 loop spans 15 amino acids. CDR1 and CDR2 (germline): SGHRS, YFSETQ. The trim removed 3 bases at V and 2 bases at J, leaving 6 bases unmatched. The CDR3 nucleotides read TGCGCCAGCAGCTCCCAGGGGGCATGGCAAGAGACCCAGTACTTC. Protein: CASSSQGAWQETQYF.

The rearrangement joins TRBV7-3 to TRBJ2-1, with 8 nucleotides matching TRBD2. V shed 1 base, J shed 4 bases, and the junction held 3 bases outside the gene matches. This CDR3 region has 15 residues. Germline V gene lookup returns CDR1 SGHTA and CDR2 FQGTGA. CDR3: CASSLNGGGYNEQFF. CDR3 sequence (DNA): TGTGCCAGCAGCTTAAACGGCGGGGGGTACAATGAGCAGTTCTTC. Supplemented by reference TRBV7-3 and TRBJ2-1, the full variable domain reads GAGVSQTPSNKVTEKGKYVELRCDPISGHTALYWYRQSLGQGPEFLIYFQGTGAADDSGLPNDRFFAVRPEGSVSTLKIQRTERGDSAVYLCASSLNGGGYNEQFFGPGTRLTVL.

The chain carries TRBV5-1 and TRBJ2-1, with 11 positions matching TRBD2. This CDR3 is 14 amino acids long. V was clipped by 4 bases and J by 8 bases; unmatched bases: 5. Germline V gives CDR1 SGHRS, CDR2 YFSETQ. Here the CDR3 DNA reads TGCGCCAGCAGCACCGGACTAGCGGGCGATGAGCAGTTCTTC. Translating it yields CASSTGLAGDEQFF.

The genes are TRBV27 and TRBJ1-2; TRBD1 agrees at 9 bases. Unmatched junction bases numbered 5, after V lost 6 bases and J lost 6 bases. Germline-derived CDR1 and CDR2 are MNHEY and SMNVEV (reference sequence). This CDR3 has 13 amino acids. The CDR3 loop is CASRKQGAHGYTF. The CDR3 nucleotides are TGTGCCAGCAGGAAACAGGGGGCGCATGGCTACACCTTC.

The chain carries TRBV18 and TRBJ2-2, with 7 bases matching TRBD1. This CDR3 spans 14 amino acids. With 4 bases clipped from V and 8 bases from J, the junction kept 7 bases outside the gene matches. Germline CDR1 KGHSH, CDR2 LQKENI. Here the CDR3 reads CASSLGQNRGELFF. In DNA form, the CDR3 reads TGTGCCAGCTCACTGGGACAGAACCGAGGGGAGCTGTTTTTT. The full variable domain, in which reference TRBV18 and TRBJ2-2 provide the parts outside the CDR3, is NAGVMQNPRHLVRRRGQEARLRCSPMKGHSHVYWYRQLPEEGLKFMVYLQKENIIDESGMPKERFSAEFPKEGPSILRIQQVVRGDSAAYFCASSLGQNRGELFFGEGSRLTVL.

The chain joins TRBV5-4 to TRBJ1-6; D might be TRBD1 (5 bases). The CDR3 length is 14 residues. Germline V gives CDR1 SGHNT, CDR2 YYREEE (reference sequence). Trimming took 0 bases from V and 9 from J, leaving 10 bases between them. As DNA, the CDR3 is TGTGCCAGCAGCTTGGCCGGGGGGAGTTCACCCCTCCACTTT. It codes for CASSLAGGSSPLHF.

The rearrangement links TRBV5-4 to TRBJ2-5, with D unresolved. There are 14 residues in the CDR3. Germline CDR1 reads SGHNT; CDR2 reads YYREEE (reference sequence). V dropped 3 bases and J dropped 4 bases, with 13 bases sitting between them. The CDR3 DNA follows: TGTGCCAGCAGCTCGTCTGCGAACGGAGAGACCCAGTACTTC. Protein sequence: CASSSSANGETQYF.